This paragraph covers one TCR beta chain sequence. Libraries were prepared by immunoSEQ multiplex PCR; TCRdb keeps only in-frame clonotypes and omits some of them. The table has around 130,000 clones, around 89% seen once. This specimen comes from a study of control samples from healthy donors and cancer patients. Sequencing used blood. The TCR originated in a man aged 45-65 years in good health.

CDR3 in amino acids: CASSRESIGRPGNTIYF. The CDR3, as DNA: TGTGCCAGTAGTAGAGAGTCCATCGGACGGCCTGGAAACACCATATATTTT. The J gene is TRBJ1-3, the V gene TRBV19; D gene unclear. This CDR3 is 17 amino acids long. Germline CDR1 LNHDA, CDR2 SQIVND (reference sequence). Trimming stripped 4 bases from V and 2 bases from J, with 18 bases between.